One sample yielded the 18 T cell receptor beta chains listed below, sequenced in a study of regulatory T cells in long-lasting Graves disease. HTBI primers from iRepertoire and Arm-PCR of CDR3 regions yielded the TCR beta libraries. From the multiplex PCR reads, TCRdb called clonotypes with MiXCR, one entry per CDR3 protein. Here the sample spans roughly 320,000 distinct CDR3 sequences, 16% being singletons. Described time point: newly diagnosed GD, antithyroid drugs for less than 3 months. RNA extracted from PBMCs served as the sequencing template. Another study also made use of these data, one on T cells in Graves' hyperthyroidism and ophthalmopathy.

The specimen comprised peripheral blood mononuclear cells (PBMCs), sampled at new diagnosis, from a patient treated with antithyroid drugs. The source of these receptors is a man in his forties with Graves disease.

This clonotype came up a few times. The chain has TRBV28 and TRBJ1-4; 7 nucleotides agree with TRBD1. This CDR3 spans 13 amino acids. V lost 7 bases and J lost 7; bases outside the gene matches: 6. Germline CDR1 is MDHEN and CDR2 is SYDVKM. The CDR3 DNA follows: TGTGCCAGCAATACCCAGGGGGGTGAAAAACTGTTTTTT. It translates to CASNTQGGEKLFF. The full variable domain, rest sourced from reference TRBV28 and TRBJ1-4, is DVKVTQSSRYLVKRTGEKVFLECVQDMDHENMFWYRQDPGLGLRLIYFSYDVKMKEKGDIPEGYSVSREKKERFSLILESASTNQTSMYLCASNTQGGEKLFFGSGTQLSVL.

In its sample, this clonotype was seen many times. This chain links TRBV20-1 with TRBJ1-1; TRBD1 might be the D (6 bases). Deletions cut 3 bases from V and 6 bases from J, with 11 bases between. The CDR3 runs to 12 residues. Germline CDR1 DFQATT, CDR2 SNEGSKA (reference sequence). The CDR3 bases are TGCAGTGCTAGCCTGGGGACATCTGAAGCTTTCTTT. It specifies CSASLGTSEAFF.

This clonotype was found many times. The CDR3 nucleotides read TGTGCCAGCAGTTTCGCCCTCGCCGTTGAGCAGTTCTTC. This codes for CASSFALAVEQFF. The chain joins TRBV12-3 or TRBV12-4 to TRBJ2-1, with unresolved D. V lost 3 bases to trimming and J lost 9 bases, with 12 bases between them. The CDR3 has 13 residues.

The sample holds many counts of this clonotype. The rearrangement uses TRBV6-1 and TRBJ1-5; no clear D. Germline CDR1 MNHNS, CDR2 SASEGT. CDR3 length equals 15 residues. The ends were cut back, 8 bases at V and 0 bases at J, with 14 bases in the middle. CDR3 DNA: TGTGCCAGCCGGCTGAGGGATTATAGCAATCAGCCCCAGCATTTT. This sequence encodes CASRLRDYSNQPQHF.

The CDR3 DNA reads TGTGCCAGTAGTTCGCCCCCTGGGACAGGGGGCATTCAGCCCCAGCATTTT. It yields the protein CASSSPPGTGGIQPQHF. The chain recombines TRBV19 with TRBJ1-5, with 12 bases identical to TRBD1. The germline V gene encodes CDR1 LNHDA and CDR2 SQIVND (reference sequence). The V and J ends lost 5 bases and 6 bases, in that order; junction bases with no gene match: 11. There are 17 residues in the CDR3.

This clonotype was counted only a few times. This CDR3 is CASSLSHGTPTYEQYF. CDR3 coding DNA: TGTGCCAGTAGCTTATCTCATGGGACACCAACCTACGAGCAGTACTTC. The chain recombines TRBV19 with TRBJ2-7, with TRBD1 as a possible D gene (6 bases). CDR1 and CDR2 (germline): LNHDA, SQIVND (reference sequence). The CDR3 has 16 amino acids. V lost 6 bases and J 2 bases, leaving 20 bases between the germline ends.

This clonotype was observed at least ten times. CDR3 bases: TGTGCCAGCGTCCGGGACAGGGGGCGAGATTCACCCCTCCACTTT. Its translation is CASVRDRGRDSPLHF. The chain joins TRBV6-2 or TRBV6-3 to TRBJ1-6, with 12 bases matching TRBD1. V shed 8 bases and J 8 bases; nucleotides not matched to a gene: 7. The germline gives CDR1 MNHEY, CDR2 SVGEGT. The CDR3 is 15 amino acids.

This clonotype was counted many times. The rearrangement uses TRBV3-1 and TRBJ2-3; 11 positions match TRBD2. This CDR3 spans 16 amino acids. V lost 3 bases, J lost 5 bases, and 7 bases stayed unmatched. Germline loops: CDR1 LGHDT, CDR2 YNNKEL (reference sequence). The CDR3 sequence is CASSQPSGGYGDTQYF. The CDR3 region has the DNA TGTGCCAGCAGCCAGCCTAGCGGGGGGTACGGAGATACGCAGTATTTT.

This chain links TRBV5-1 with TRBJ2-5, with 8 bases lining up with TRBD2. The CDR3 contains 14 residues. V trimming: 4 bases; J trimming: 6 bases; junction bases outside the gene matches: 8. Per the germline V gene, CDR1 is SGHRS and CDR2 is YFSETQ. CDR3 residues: CASSPGLGLQTQYF. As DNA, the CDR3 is TGCGCCAGCAGCCCGGGACTAGGACTACAGACCCAGTACTTC. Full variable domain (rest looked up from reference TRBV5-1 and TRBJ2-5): KAGVTQTPRYLIKTRGQQVTLSCSPISGHRSVSWYQQTPGQGLQFLFEYFSETQRNKGNFPGRFSGRQFSNSRSEMNVSTLELGDSALYLCASSPGLGLQTQYFGPGTRLLVL.

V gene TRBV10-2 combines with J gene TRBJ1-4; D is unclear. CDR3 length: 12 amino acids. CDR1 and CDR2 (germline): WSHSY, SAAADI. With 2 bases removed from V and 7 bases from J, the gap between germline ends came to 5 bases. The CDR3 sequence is CASSETVEKLFF. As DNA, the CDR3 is TGCGCCAGCAGTGAGACAGTTGAAAAACTGTTTTTT.

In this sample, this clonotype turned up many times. The CDR3, as DNA: TGTGCCAGCTCACCGAATCGAGGTGGAGGGGGCCAAGAGACCCAGTACTTC. It specifies CASSPNRGGGGQETQYF. V and J are TRBV18 and TRBJ2-5; D assignment may be TRBD1 or TRBD2 (6 bases each). From germline, CDR1 is KGHSH and CDR2 LQKENI. Trimming shortened V by 3 bases and J by 1 base, and 18 bases separated the two germline ends. The CDR3 has 17 residues.

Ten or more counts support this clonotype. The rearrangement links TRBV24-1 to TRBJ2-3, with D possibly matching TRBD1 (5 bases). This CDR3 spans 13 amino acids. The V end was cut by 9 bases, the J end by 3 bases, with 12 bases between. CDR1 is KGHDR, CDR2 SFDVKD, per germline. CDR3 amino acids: CATAPRETDTQYF. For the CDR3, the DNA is TGTGCCACCGCCCCCAGGGAAACAGATACGCAGTATTTT.

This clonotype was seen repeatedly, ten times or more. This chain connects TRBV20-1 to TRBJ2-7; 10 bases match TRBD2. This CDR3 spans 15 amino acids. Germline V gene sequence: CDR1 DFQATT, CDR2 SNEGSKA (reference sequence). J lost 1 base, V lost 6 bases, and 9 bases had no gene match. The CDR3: CSARRTSGLSYEQYF. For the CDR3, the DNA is TGCAGTGCAAGAAGGACTAGCGGCCTTTCCTACGAGCAGTACTTC.

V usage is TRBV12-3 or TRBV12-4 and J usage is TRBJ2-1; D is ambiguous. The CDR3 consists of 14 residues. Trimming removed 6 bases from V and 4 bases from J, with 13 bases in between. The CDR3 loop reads CASRGMSPYNEQFF. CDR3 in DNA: TGTGCCAGCAGAGGAATGTCACCATACAATGAGCAGTTCTTC.

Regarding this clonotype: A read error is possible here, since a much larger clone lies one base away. The CDR3 region is CASSLAPGSDQPQHF. CDR3 DNA sequence: TGCGCCAGCAGCTTGGCCCCAGGGAGCGATCAGCCCCAGCATTTT. The chain uses TRBV5-1 and TRBJ1-5; D is possibly TRBD1 (5 bases). This CDR3 spans 15 amino acids. V lost 0 bases to trimming and J lost 5 bases, with 12 bases between them. Looked up from germline, CDR1 is SGHRS and CDR2 is YFSETQ.

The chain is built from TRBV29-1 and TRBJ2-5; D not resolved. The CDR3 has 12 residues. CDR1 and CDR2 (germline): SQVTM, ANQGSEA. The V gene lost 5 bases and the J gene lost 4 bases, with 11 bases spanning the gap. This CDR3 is CSVSVSGETQYF. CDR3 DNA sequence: TGCAGCGTTAGTGTTAGTGGAGAGACCCAGTACTTC.

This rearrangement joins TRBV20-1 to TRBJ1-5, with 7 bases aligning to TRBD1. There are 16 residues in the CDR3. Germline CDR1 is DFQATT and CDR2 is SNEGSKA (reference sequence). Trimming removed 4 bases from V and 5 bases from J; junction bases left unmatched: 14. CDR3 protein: CSAMVVLAGGDQPQHF. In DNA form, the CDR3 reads TGCAGTGCTATGGTGGTGTTGGCAGGGGGGGATCAGCCCCAGCATTTT.

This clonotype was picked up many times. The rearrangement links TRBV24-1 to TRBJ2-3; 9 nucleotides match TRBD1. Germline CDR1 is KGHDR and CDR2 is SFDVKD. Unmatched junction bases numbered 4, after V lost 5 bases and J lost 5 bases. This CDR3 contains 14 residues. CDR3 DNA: TGTGCCACCAGTGTACAGGGGGCCGGAGATACGCAGTATTTT. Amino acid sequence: CATSVQGAGDTQYF.